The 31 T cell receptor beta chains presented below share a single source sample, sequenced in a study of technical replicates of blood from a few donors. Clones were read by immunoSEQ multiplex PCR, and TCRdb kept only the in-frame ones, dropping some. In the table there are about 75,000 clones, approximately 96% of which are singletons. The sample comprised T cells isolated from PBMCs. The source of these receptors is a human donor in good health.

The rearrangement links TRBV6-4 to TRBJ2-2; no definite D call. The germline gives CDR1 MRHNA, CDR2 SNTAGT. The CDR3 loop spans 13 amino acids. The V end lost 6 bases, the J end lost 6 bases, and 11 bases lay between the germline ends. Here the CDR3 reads CASSGQAAGELFF. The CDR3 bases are TGTGCCAGCAGCGGCCAGGCAGCCGGGGAGCTGTTTTTT.

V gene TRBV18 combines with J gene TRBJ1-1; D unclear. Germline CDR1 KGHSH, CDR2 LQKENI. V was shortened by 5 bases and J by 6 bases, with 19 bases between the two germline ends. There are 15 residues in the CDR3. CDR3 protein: CASSDTDVGRSEAFF. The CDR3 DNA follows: TGTGCCAGCTCAGACACTGATGTAGGAAGATCTGAAGCTTTCTTT.

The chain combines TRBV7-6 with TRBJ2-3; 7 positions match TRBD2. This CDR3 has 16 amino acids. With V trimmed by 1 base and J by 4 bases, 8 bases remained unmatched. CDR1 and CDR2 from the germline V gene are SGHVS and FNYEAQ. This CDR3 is CASSLVYGSGADTQYF. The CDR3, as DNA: TGTGCCAGCAGCTTAGTTTACGGGAGCGGGGCAGATACGCAGTATTTT.

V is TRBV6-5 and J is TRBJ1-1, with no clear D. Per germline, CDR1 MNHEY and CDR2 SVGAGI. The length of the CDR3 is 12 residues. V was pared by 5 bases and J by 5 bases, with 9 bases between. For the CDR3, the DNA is TGTGCCAGCAGTCATCCGGAGACTGAAGCTTTCTTT. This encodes CASSHPETEAFF.

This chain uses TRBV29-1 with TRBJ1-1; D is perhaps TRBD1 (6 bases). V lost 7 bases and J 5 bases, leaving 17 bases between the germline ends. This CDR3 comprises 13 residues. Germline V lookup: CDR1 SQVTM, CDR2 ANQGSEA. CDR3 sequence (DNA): TGCAGCGCAGGGACACACTTGGGTACTGAAGCTTTCTTT. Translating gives CSAGTHLGTEAFF.

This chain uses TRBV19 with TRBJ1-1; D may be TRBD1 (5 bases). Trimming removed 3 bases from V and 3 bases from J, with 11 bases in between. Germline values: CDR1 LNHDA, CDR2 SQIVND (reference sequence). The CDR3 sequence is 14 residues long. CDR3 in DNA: TGTGCCAGTAGTATTGTAGGGGCGGACACTGAAGCTTTCTTT. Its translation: CASSIVGADTEAFF.

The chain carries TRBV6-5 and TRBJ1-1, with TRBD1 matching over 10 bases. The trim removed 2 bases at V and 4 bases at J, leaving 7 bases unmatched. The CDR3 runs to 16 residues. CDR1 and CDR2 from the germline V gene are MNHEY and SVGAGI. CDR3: CASSYTGTGVITEAFF. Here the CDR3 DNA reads TGTGCCAGCAGTTACACCGGGACAGGGGTAATCACTGAAGCTTTCTTT.

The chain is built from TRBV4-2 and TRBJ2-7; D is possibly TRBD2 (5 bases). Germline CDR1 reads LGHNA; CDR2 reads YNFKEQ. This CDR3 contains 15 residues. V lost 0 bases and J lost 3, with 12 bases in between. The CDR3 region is CASSQDGAVSYEQYF. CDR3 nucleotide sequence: TGTGCCAGCAGCCAAGATGGAGCGGTAAGCTACGAGCAGTACTTC.

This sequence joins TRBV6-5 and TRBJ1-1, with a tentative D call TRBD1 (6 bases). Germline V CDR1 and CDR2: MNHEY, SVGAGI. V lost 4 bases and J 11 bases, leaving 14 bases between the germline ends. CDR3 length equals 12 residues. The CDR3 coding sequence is TGTGCCAGCAGTTCCCCCGGGACATCGGCTTTCTTT. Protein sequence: CASSSPGTSAFF.

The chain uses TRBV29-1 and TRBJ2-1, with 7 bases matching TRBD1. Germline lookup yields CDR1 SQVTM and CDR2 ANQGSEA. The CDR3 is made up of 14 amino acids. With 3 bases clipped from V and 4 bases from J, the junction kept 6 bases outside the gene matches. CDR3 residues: CSVERQGDYNEQFF. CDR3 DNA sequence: TGCAGCGTTGAGAGACAGGGAGATTACAATGAGCAGTTCTTC.

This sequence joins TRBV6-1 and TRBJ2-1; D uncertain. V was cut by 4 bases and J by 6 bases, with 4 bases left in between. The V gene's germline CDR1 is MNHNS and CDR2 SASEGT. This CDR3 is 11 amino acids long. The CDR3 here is CASSVFNEQFF. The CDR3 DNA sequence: TGTGCCAGCAGTGTCTTCAATGAGCAGTTCTTC.

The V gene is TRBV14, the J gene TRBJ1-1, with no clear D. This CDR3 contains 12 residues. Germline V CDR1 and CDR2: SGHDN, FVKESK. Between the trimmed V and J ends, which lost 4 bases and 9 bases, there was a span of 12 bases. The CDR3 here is CASSLSRVKAFF. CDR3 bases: TGTGCCAGCAGCCTCAGTCGGGTAAAAGCTTTCTTT.

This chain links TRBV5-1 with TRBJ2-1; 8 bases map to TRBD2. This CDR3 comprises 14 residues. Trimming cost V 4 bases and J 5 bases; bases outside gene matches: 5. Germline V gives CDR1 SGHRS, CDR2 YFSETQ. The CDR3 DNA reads TGCGCCAGCAGCCGCCCGGGACTAGACAATGAGCAGTTCTTC. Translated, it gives CASSRPGLDNEQFF.

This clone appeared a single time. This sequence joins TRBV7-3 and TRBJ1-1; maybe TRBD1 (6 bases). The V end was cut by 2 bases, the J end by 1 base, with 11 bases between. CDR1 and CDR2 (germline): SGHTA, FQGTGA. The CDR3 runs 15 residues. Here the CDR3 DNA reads TGTGCCAGCAGCTTAGAAGGGGGTAGGAACACTGAAGCTTTCTTT. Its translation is CASSLEGGRNTEAFF.

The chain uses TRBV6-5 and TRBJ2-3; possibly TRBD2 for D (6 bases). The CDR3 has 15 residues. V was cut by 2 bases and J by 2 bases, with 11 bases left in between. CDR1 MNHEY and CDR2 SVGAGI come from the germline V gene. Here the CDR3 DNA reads TGTGCCAGCAGTTACCAACTAGCTAACACAGATACGCAGTATTTT. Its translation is CASSYQLANTDTQYF.

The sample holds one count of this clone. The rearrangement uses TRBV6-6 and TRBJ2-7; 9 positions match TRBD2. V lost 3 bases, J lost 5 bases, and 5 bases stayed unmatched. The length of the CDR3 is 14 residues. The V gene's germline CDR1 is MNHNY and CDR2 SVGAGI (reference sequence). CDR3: CASSYLTSGHEQYF. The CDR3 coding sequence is TGTGCCAGCAGTTATTTGACTAGCGGACACGAGCAGTACTTC.

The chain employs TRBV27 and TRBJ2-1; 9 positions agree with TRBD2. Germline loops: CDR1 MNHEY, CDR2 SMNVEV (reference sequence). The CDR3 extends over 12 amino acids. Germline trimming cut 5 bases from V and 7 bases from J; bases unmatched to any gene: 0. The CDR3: CASSTSGNEQFF. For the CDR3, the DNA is TGTGCCAGCAGTACTAGCGGGAATGAGCAGTTCTTC.

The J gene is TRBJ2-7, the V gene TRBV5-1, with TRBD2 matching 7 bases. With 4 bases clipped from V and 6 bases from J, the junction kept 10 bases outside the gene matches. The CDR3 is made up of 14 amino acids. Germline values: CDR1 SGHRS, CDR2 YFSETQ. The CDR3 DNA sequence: TGCGCCAGCAGCCCTAGCGGTTACGTTGGCGAGCAGTACTTC. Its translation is CASSPSGYVGEQYF. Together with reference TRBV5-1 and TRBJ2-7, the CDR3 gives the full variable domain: KAGVTQTPRYLIKTRGQQVTLSCSPISGHRSVSWYQQTPGQGLQFLFEYFSETQRNKGNFPGRFSGRQFSNSRSEMNVSTLELGDSALYLCASSPSGYVGEQYFGPGTRLTVT.

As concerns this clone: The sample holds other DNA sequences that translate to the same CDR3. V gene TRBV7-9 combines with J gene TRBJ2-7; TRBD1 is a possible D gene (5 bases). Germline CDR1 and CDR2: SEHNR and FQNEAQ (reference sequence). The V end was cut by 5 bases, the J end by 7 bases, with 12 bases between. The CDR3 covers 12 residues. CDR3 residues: CASSPTGYEQYF. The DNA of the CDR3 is TGTGCCAGCAGCCCAACAGGTTATGAGCAGTACTTC.

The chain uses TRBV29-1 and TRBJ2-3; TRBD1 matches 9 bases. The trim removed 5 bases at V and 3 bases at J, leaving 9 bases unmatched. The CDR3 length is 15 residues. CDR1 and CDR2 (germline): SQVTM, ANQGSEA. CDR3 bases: TGCAGCGTTTCACCGGGACAGGGCCGGACAGATACGCAGTATTTT. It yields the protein CSVSPGQGRTDTQYF.

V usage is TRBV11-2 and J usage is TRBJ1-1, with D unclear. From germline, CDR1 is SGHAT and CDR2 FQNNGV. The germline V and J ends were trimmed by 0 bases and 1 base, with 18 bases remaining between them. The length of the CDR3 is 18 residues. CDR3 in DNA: TGTGCCAGCAGCTTAGATCGGAGTGTATCCTCAGCGAACACTGAAGCTTTCTTT. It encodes CASSLDRSVSSANTEAFF.

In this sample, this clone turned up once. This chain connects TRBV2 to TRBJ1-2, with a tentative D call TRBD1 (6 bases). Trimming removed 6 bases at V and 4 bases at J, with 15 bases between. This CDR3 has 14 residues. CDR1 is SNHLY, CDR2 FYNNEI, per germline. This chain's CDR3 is CASRATGYSYGYTF. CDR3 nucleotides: TGTGCCAGCAGAGCTACAGGGTACAGCTATGGCTACACCTTC. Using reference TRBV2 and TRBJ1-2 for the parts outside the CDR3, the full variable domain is EPEVTQTPSHQVTQMGQEVILRCVPISNHLYFYWYRQILGQKVEFLVSFYNNEISEKSEIFDDQFSVERPDGSNFTLKIRSTKLEDSAMYFCASRATGYSYGYTFGSGTRLTVV.

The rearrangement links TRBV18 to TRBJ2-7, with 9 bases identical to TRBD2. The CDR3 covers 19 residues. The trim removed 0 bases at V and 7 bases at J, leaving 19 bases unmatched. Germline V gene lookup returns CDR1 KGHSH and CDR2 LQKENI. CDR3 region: CASSPPGQGDSGSRREQYF. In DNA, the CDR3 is TGTGCCAGCTCACCACCTGGGCAGGGGGATAGCGGGAGCCGACGAGAGCAGTACTTC.

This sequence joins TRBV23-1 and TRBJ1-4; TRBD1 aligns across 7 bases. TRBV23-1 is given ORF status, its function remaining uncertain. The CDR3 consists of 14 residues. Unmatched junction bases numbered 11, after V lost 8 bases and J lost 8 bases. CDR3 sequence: CASGPRDRWEKLFF. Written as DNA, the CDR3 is TGCGCCAGCGGACCCCGGGACAGATGGGAAAAACTGTTTTTT.

CDR3 nucleotide sequence: TGTGCCAGCAGCTTGGTTGCGGGAATAGGTGAGCAGTTCTTC. Translation: CASSLVAGIGEQFF. The chain is built from TRBV5-4 and TRBJ2-1, with D tentatively TRBD2 (6 bases). V was trimmed by 0 bases and J by 9 bases, leaving 13 bases between them. Looked up from germline, CDR1 is SGHNT and CDR2 is YYREEE (reference sequence). This CDR3 spans 14 amino acids.

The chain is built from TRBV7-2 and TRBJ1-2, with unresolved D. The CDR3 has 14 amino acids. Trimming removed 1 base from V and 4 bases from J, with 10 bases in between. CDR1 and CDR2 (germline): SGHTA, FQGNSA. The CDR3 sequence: CASSLDQTPYGYTF. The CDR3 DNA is TGTGCCAGCAGCTTAGATCAGACACCCTATGGCTACACCTTC.

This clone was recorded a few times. CDR3 bases: TGTGCCAGCAAACTAGCGGGAGATCACGGGGAGCTGTTTTTT. This translates into CASKLAGDHGELFF. This chain joins TRBV6-1 and TRBJ2-2; 11 bases are a match to TRBD2. The CDR3 covers 14 residues. Germline V gene sequence: CDR1 MNHNS, CDR2 SASEGT. The ends lost 7 bases at V and 7 bases at J; junction bases unmatched: 5.

The CDR3 nucleotides read TGTGCCAGCAGTTTCTCGGTAGCTAACTATGGCTACACCTTC. This gives the protein CASSFSVANYGYTF. V gene TRBV28 combines with J gene TRBJ1-2; D uncertain. The germline CDR1 and CDR2 sequences are MDHEN and SYDVKM. Trimming took 3 bases from V and 0 from J, leaving 8 bases between them. The CDR3 extends over 14 amino acids.

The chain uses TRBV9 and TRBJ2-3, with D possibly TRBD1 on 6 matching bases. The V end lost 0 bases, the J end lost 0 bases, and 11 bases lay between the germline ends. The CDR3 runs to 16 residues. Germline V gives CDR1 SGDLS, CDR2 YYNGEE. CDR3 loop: CASSVAGHVSTDTQYF. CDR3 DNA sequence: TGTGCCAGCAGCGTAGCGGGACACGTCAGCACAGATACGCAGTATTTT.

The CDR3 loop is CASSLFGLGGISGNTIYF. The CDR3 DNA sequence: TGTGCCAGCAGCTTGTTCGGTCTGGGGGGTATCTCTGGAAACACCATATATTTT. The gene calls are TRBV11-2 and TRBJ1-3, with a possible D match to TRBD1 (5 bases). This CDR3 is 18 amino acids long. Trimming took 3 bases from V and 0 from J, leaving 18 bases between them. Germline values: CDR1 SGHAT, CDR2 FQNNGV.

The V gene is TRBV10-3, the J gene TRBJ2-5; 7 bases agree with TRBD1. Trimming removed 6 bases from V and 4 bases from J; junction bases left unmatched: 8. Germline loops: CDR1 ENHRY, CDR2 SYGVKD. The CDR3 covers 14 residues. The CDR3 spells CAIRSDRDGETQYF. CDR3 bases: TGTGCCATCAGATCTGACAGGGACGGAGAGACCCAGTACTTC.